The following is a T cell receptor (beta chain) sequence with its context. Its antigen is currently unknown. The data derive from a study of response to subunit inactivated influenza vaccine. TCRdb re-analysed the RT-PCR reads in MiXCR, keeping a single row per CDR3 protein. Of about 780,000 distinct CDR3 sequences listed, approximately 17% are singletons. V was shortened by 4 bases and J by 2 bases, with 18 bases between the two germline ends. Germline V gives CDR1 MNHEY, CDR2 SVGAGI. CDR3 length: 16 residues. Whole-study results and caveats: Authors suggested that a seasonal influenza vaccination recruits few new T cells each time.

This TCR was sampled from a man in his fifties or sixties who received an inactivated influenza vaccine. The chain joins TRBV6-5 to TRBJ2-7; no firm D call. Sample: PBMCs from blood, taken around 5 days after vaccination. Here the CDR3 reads CASSWQFESLAYEQYF. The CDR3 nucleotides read TGTGCCAGCAGTTGGCAGTTTGAGAGTTTAGCCTACGAGCAGTACTTC.